This TCR beta chain appears in the sequencing data of a study of T cell responses to AZD1222 COVID-19 vaccine. The CDR3 covers 14 residues. V was cut by 1 base and J by 8 bases, with 14 bases left in between. From germline, CDR1 is MDHEN and CDR2 SYDVKM. Points from the study as a whole: Nearly half of spike-specific TCRs reportedly target unmutated variant regions. Repertoire samples came only from after the peak T cell response.

With respect to this clone: The target antigen is unknown.

TCRdb keeps only in-frame clones here, not all; method: immunoSEQ multiplex PCR. This table has approximately 180,000 clones, about 90% appearing once. The sample consisted of peripheral blood, taken 28 days after the second dose of the MenACWY control vaccine. The TCR comes from an adult who received the MenACWY meningococcal vaccine as a control. This chain connects TRBV28 to TRBJ1-2; D uncertain. The CDR3 here is CASSLSAPSGGYTF. CDR3 nucleotide sequence: TGTGCCAGCAGTTTATCGGCTCCCTCGGGAGGCTACACCTTC.